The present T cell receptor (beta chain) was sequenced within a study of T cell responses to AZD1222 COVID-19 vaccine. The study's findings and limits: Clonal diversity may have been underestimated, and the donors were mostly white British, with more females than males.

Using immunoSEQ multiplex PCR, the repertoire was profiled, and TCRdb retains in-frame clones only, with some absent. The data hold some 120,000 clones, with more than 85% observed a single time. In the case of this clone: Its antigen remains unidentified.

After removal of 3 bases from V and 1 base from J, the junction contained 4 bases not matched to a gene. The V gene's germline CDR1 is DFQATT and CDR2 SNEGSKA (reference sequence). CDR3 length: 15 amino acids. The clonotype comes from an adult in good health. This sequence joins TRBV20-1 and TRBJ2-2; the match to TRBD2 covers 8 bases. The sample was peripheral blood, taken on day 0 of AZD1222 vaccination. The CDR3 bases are TGCAGTGCTAGTCTAGCGGGCTTGAACACCGGGGAGCTGTTTTTT. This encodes CSASLAGLNTGELFF.